The 27 T cell receptor beta chains reported below all come from one sample, sequenced in a study of blood T cell repertoires in COVID-19. Sequencing used immunoSEQ multiplex PCR; TCRdb keeps in-frame clones, though not all of them. The table shows fewer than 250,000 clones, with roughly 92% occurring only once. Material: peripheral blood. Every receptor here comes from a man aged 60 to 69 with COVID-19, enrolled during active disease.

V usage is TRBV30 and J usage is TRBJ1-2; 7 nucleotides agree with TRBD1. The trim removed 0 bases at V and 2 bases at J, leaving 9 bases unmatched. The CDR3 loop spans 16 amino acids. Germline V gene data show CDR1 as GTSNPN and CDR2 as SVGIG (reference sequence). In DNA, the CDR3 is TGTGCCTGGAGTGTCTCGCAGTGGGGACAGAACTATGGCTACACCTTC. This translates into CAWSVSQWGQNYGYTF.

The chain links TRBV30 to TRBJ2-7; 9 bases match TRBD1. Losses at the gene ends were 1 base for V and 1 base for J; bases not matched to a gene: 8. CDR1 and CDR2 (germline): GTSNPN, SVGIG (reference sequence). CDR3 length equals 16 residues. For the CDR3, the DNA is TGTGCCTGGAGTGGCCTGGAGACAGGGGGGTCCTACGAGCAGTACTTC. Its protein product is CAWSGLETGGSYEQYF.

The V call is TRBV5-1, the J call TRBJ2-3, with D tentatively TRBD1 (6 bases). The length of the CDR3 is 14 residues. The V and J ends lost 4 bases and 0 bases respectively, with 9 bases between them. CDR1 and CDR2 (germline): SGHRS, YFSETQ. CDR3 in amino acids: CASSPQGSTDTQYF. For the CDR3, the DNA is TGCGCCAGCAGCCCCCAGGGGAGCACAGATACGCAGTATTTT.

This clone appeared once. The V and J genes are TRBV18 and TRBJ1-6, with D possibly being TRBD1 (5 bases). Germline V gene lookup returns CDR1 KGHSH and CDR2 LQKENI. The V and J ends lost 6 bases and 8 bases respectively, with 14 bases between them. The CDR3 contains 14 residues. For the CDR3, the DNA is TGTGCCAGCTCTCCAATAACGGGGGATTCACCCCTCCACTTT. This sequence encodes CASSPITGDSPLHF.

The chain carries TRBV7-2 and TRBJ1-1, with D tentatively TRBD1 (5 bases). The V gene lost 2 bases and the J gene lost 2 bases, with 12 bases spanning the gap. The germline V gene has CDR1 SGHTA and CDR2 FQGNSA. The CDR3 covers 15 residues. CDR3 sequence reads: CASSLMIRTNTEAFF. CDR3 bases: TGTGCCAGCAGCTTAATGATCCGGACAAACACTGAAGCTTTCTTT.

The chain joins TRBV10-3 to TRBJ2-3; 7 bases line up with TRBD2. V shed 4 bases and J 0 bases; nucleotides not matched to a gene: 4. Germline V gene sequence: CDR1 ENHRY, CDR2 SYGVKD. The CDR3 sequence is 15 residues long. The CDR3 bases are TGTGCCATCAGTGGTGGGAGGGATAGCACAGATACGCAGTATTTT. Residues: CAISGGRDSTDTQYF.

CDR3 in DNA: TGTGCCAGCAGCAGGACTAGCGGGAGTGCAGATACGCAGTATTTT. Translation gives CASSRTSGSADTQYF. The chain recombines TRBV7-3 with TRBJ2-3; 13 bases match TRBD2. CDR3 length: 15 amino acids. From germline, CDR1 is SGHTA and CDR2 FQGTGA. V lost 5 bases and J lost 4; bases outside the gene matches: 3.

The rearrangement joins TRBV7-9 to TRBJ1-2; 8 bases agree with TRBD1. This CDR3 has 13 amino acids. After removal of 5 bases from V and 6 bases from J, the junction contained 5 bases not matched to a gene. Germline V lookup: CDR1 SEHNR, CDR2 FQNEAQ (reference sequence). CDR3 nucleotides: TGTGCCAGCAGCCGACAGGGGTACGATGGCTACACCTTC. This translates into CASSRQGYDGYTF.

The chain links TRBV28 to TRBJ2-7; 12 bases match TRBD2. CDR3 length: 15 amino acids. The germline V gene encodes CDR1 MDHEN and CDR2 SYDVKM. J gave up 7 bases and V 5 bases, and 9 bases lay outside the gene matches. DNA for the CDR3: TGTGCCAGCAGTCTCATGACTAGCGGGAGTGGAGAGCAGTACTTC. Its translation is CASSLMTSGSGEQYF.

The J gene is TRBJ1-2, the V gene TRBV7-9; D is possibly TRBD1 (5 bases). CDR1 is SEHNR and CDR2 is FQNEAQ in the germline V gene (reference sequence). CDR3 length: 15 residues. Deletions cut 2 bases from V and 4 bases from J, with 14 bases between. This CDR3 is CASSLRISGAYGYTF. The CDR3 bases are TGTGCCAGCAGCTTAAGGATAAGTGGGGCCTATGGCTACACCTTC.

V gene TRBV3-1 (or the pseudogene TRBV3-2) combines with J gene TRBJ1-2; weak D call: TRBD1 (5 bases). The CDR3 consists of 15 residues. CDR1 LGHDT and CDR2 YNNKEL come from the germline V gene (reference sequence). V lost 3 bases, J lost 4 bases, and 15 bases lay in between. The CDR3 region is CASSQSPQESYGYTF. The CDR3 DNA reads as TGTGCCAGCAGCCAGAGCCCACAGGAGTCCTATGGCTACACCTTC.

The V gene is TRBV5-1, the J gene TRBJ2-1; 13 nucleotides match TRBD2. CDR1 SGHRS and CDR2 YFSETQ come from the germline V gene. This CDR3 contains 14 residues. Trimming at V came to 7 bases and at J to 8 bases, leaving 6 bases not matched to a gene. The CDR3 protein is CASGTSGDADEQFF. As DNA, the CDR3 is TGCGCCAGCGGGACTAGCGGGGATGCCGATGAGCAGTTCTTC.

This rearrangement joins TRBV2 to TRBJ1-4; TRBD1 matches at 12 bases. The germline CDR1 and CDR2 sequences are SNHLY and FYNNEI. J gave up 4 bases and V 5 bases, and 5 bases lay outside the gene matches. This CDR3 comprises 16 residues. The CDR3 reads CASSKGQGALNEKLFF. DNA of the CDR3: TGTGCCAGCAGTAAGGGACAGGGGGCGCTTAATGAAAAACTGTTTTTT.

This chain joins TRBV7-2 and TRBJ2-7, with D possibly matching TRBD2 (7 bases). V lost 5 bases and J lost 1, with 15 bases in between. The CDR3 is 15 amino acids. Germline V gives CDR1 SGHTA, CDR2 FQGNSA. Here the CDR3 DNA reads TGTGCCAGCAGCCGTAGGGAGGGGGGATCCTACGAGCAGTACTTC. This gives the protein CASSRREGGSYEQYF.

The chain links TRBV5-4 to TRBJ2-7; D remains unclear. The CDR3 has 13 amino acids. The germline V gene has CDR1 SGHNT and CDR2 YYREEE (reference sequence). V was cut by 0 bases and J by 2 bases, with 6 bases left in between. The CDR3 loop reads CASSLGRTYEQYF. For the CDR3, the DNA is TGTGCCAGCAGCTTGGGCAGAACCTACGAGCAGTACTTC.

The rearrangement links TRBV4-1 to TRBJ1-3, with D hard to call. Per germline, CDR1 MGHRA and CDR2 YSYEKL. The CDR3 is made up of 14 amino acids. V was clipped by 1 base and J by 0 bases, with 4 bases between them. In DNA, the CDR3 is TGCGCCAGCAGCCAAGTCCACTCTGGAAACACCATATATTTT. Translated, it gives CASSQVHSGNTIYF.

The chain is built from TRBV2 and TRBJ2-7, with unresolved D. Germline V gene sequence: CDR1 SNHLY, CDR2 FYNNEI. The CDR3 covers 12 residues. CDR3 DNA: TGTGGGTTAACAGACGGTTCCTACGAGCAGTACTTC. This codes for CGLTDGSYEQYF.

This chain connects TRBV19 to TRBJ1-1; D possibly corresponds to TRBD1 (6 bases). V dropped 5 bases and J dropped 4 bases, with 17 bases sitting between them. This CDR3 has 15 residues. Germline-derived CDR1 and CDR2 are LNHDA and SQIVND (reference sequence). This chain's CDR3 is CASSWTVGSSTEAFF. The CDR3, as DNA: TGTGCCAGTAGTTGGACAGTTGGAAGCAGCACTGAAGCTTTCTTT. The whole variable domain, remainder taken from reference TRBV19 and TRBJ1-1, is DGGITQSPKYLFRKEGQNVTLSCEQNLNHDAMYWYRQDPGQGLRLIYYSQIVNDFQKGDIAEGYSVSREKKESFPLTVTSAQKNPTAFYLCASSWTVGSSTEAFFGQGTRLTVV.

V gene TRBV14 combines with J gene TRBJ1-2; TRBD1 agrees at 9 bases. The CDR3 has 15 amino acids. V gave up 1 base and J gave up 6 bases; unmatched junction bases: 6. In germline, CDR1 is SGHDN, CDR2 FVKESK. The CDR3 reads CASSQGGTGLHGYTF. CDR3 DNA sequence: TGTGCCAGCAGCCAAGGGGGGACAGGGCTTCATGGCTACACCTTC.

The chain combines TRBV28 with TRBJ2-5; TRBD1 agrees at 8 bases. The ends lost 6 bases at V and 5 bases at J; junction bases unmatched: 8. CDR1 is MDHEN, CDR2 SYDVKM, per germline. The CDR3 is made up of 14 amino acids. CDR3 in amino acids: CASSKRTGPETQYF. Written as DNA, the CDR3 is TGTGCCAGCAGCAAACGGACAGGGCCGGAGACCCAGTACTTC.

The chain couples TRBV19 to TRBJ1-2; unclear D gene. The CDR3 sequence is 12 residues long. CDR1 LNHDA and CDR2 SQIVND come from the germline V gene (reference sequence). The CDR3 spells CATRSRNYGYTF. The CDR3 bases are TGTGCGACTAGGTCCCGAAACTATGGCTACACCTTC.

V is TRBV29-1 and J is TRBJ1-1; 9 bases fit TRBD1. Germline values: CDR1 SQVTM, CDR2 ANQGSEA. The CDR3 has 16 amino acids. V trimming: 4 bases; J trimming: 0 bases; junction bases outside the gene matches: 9. In DNA form, the CDR3 reads TGCAGCGTTGGGGGGACAGGGCGACCTATGAACACTGAAGCTTTCTTT. It codes for CSVGGTGRPMNTEAFF.

This chain uses TRBV5-1 with TRBJ2-2, with D possibly TRBD1 on 6 matching bases. CDR1 and CDR2 from the germline V gene are SGHRS and YFSETQ. CDR3 length: 16 amino acids. V lost 1 base and J 6 bases, leaving 16 bases between the germline ends. The CDR3 nucleotides are TGCGCCAGCAGCTTGTCCCTTTCCCGACAGGCCGGGGAGCTGTTTTTT. This translates into CASSLSLSRQAGELFF.

The V call is TRBV5-4, the J call TRBJ1-2; no reliable D call. The germline CDR1 and CDR2 sequences are SGHNT and YYREEE (reference sequence). V was cut by 2 bases and J by 8 bases, with 19 bases left in between. The CDR3 spans 15 residues. CDR3 sequence reads: CASSFTGNSVQGYTF. CDR3 DNA: TGTGCCAGCAGCTTTACCGGGAATTCAGTGCAAGGCTACACCTTC.

The chain has TRBV7-2 and TRBJ2-7, with 9 bases that match TRBD1. The germline V gene has CDR1 SGHTA and CDR2 FQGNSA. V shed 1 base and J 3 bases; nucleotides not matched to a gene: 13. CDR3 length: 18 residues. In nucleotides, the CDR3 is TGTGCCAGCAGCTTAGTGACAGGGGGGCTCAAAGGAATCTACGAGCAGTACTTC. Its protein product is CASSLVTGGLKGIYEQYF.

The V and J genes are TRBV9 and TRBJ2-6, with a tentative D call TRBD1 (6 bases). This CDR3 is built from 17 residues. Between the trimmed V and J ends, which lost 1 base and 1 base, there was a span of 12 bases. Germline V gene sequence: CDR1 SGDLS, CDR2 YYNGEE. CDR3 DNA sequence: TGTGCCAGCAGCGTATTGACAGGCCTTTCTGGGGCCAACGTCCTGACTTTC. Translation: CASSVLTGLSGANVLTF.

The V and J genes are TRBV28 and TRBJ2-1; TRBD1 matches at 11 bases. V trimming: 5 bases; J trimming: 9 bases; junction bases outside the gene matches: 9. The CDR3 is made up of 15 amino acids. CDR1 MDHEN and CDR2 SYDVKM come from the germline V gene. CDR3: CASSEGPGTGGEQFF. CDR3 bases: TGTGCCAGCAGTGAAGGCCCCGGGACAGGGGGTGAGCAGTTCTTC.